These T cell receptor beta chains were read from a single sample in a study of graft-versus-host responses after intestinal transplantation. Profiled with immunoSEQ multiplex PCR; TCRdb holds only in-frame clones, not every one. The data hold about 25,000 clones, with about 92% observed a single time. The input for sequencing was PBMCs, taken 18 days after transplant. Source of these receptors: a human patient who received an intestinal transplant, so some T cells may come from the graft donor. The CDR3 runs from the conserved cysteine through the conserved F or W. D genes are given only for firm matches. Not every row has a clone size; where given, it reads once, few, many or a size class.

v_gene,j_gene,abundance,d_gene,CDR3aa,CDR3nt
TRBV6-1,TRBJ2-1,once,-,CASSEGAGATNEQFF,TGTGCCAGCAGTGAAGGGGCGGGGGCTACCAATGAGCAGTTCTTC
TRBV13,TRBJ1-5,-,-,CASSRQGAGQPQHF,TGTGCCAGCAGCCGACAAGGGGCCGGTCAGCCCCAGCATTTT
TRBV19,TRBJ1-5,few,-,CASSIGVQPQHF,TGTGCCAGTAGTATAGGGGTTCAGCCCCAGCATTTT
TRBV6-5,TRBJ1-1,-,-,CASTNAGPNTEAFF,TGTGCCAGCACAAACGCGGGTCCCAACACTGAAGCTTTCTTT
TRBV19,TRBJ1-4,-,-,CASSLGGNEKLFF,TGTGCCAGTAGTCTCGGGGGTAATGAAAAACTGTTTTTT
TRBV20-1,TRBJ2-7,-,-,CSADLAYEQYF,TGCAGTGCCGACCTGGCGTACGAGCAGTACTTC
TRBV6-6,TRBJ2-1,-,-,CASSLEGAYNEQFF,TGTGCCAGCAGTTTGGAGGGGGCTTACAATGAGCAGTTCTTC
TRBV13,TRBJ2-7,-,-,CASSGVGASYEQYF,TGTGCCAGCAGCGGGGTTGGGGCCTCCTACGAGCAGTACTTC
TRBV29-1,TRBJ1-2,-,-,CSVEAGHDGYTF,TGCAGCGTTGAAGCAGGGCATGATGGCTACACCTTC
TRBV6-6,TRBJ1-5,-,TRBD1,CASSSDRGSNQPQHF,TGTGCCAGCAGTTCGGACAGGGGGTCCAATCAGCCCCAGCATTTT
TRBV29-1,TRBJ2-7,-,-,CSVQPQAGRNEQYF,TGCAGCGTCCAACCCCAGGCAGGGAGAAACGAGCAGTACTTC
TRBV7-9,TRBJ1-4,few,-,CASSLGATNEKLFF,TGTGCCAGCAGCTTGGGGGCCACTAATGAAAAACTGTTTTTT
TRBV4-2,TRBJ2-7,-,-,CASSQLAEQYF,TGTGCCAGCAGCCAATTAGCCGAGCAGTACTTC
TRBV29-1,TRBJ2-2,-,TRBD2,CSVRVTGGGELFF,TGCAGCGTTCGGGTGACGGGAGGCGGGGAGCTGTTTTTT
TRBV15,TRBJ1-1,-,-,CATSRVKGGNTEAFF,TGTGCCACCAGCAGAGTTAAGGGCGGTAACACTGAAGCTTTCTTT
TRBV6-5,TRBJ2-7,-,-,CASSESRGDEQYF,TGTGCCAGCAGTGAGTCCAGGGGAGACGAGCAGTACTTC
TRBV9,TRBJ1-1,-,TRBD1,CASSLTGSPEAFF,TGTGCCAGCAGCCTGACAGGGAGCCCTGAAGCTTTCTTT
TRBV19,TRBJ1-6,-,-,CASSIPILATNYNSPLHF,TGTGCCAGTAGTATCCCAATACTGGCTACAAACTATAATTCACCCCTCCACTTT
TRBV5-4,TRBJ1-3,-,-,CASSLGQALSGNTIYF,TGTGCCAGCAGCCTGGGGCAGGCACTCTCTGGAAACACCATATATTTT
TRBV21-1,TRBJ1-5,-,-,CASSKSEAPRTVQHF,TGTGCCAGCAGCAAATCGGAAGCGCCCCGGACAGTCCAGCATTTT
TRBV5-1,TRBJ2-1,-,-,CASSLGQFYNEQFF,TGCGCCAGCAGCTTGGGGCAGTTCTACAATGAGCAGTTCTTC
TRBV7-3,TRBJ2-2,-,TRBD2,CASSSDLAGSGELFF,TGTGCCAGCAGCTCTGACCTAGCGGGGTCCGGGGAGCTGTTTTTT
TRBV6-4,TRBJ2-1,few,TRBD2,CASSGLAGGNEQFF,TGTGCCAGCAGTGGACTAGCGGGGGGGAATGAGCAGTTCTTC
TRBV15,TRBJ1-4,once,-,CAIAEALGDEKLFF,TGTGCCATCGCGGAGGCTCTGGGAGATGAAAAACTGTTTTTT
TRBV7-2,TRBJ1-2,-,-,CASSSEGGRIYGYTF,TGTGCCAGCAGCTCCGAAGGGGGAAGGATCTATGGCTACACCTTC
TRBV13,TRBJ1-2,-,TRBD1,CASRGDREDYRYGYTF,TGTGCCAGCAGAGGGGACAGGGAAGATTACCGCTATGGCTACACCTTC
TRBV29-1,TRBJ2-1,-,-,CSAGGVGSYNEQFF,TGCAGCGCCGGAGGGGTGGGCTCCTACAATGAGCAGTTCTTC
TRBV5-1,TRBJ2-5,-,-,CASSGKELGTQYF,TGCGCCAGCAGCGGGAAGGAGCTCGGGACCCAGTACTTC
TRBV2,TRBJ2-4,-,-,CASTEGGQKNIQYF,TGTGCCAGCACCGAGGGGGGACAGAAAAACATTCAGTACTTC
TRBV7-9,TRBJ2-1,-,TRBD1,CASSPPRQGGVDEQFF,TGTGCCAGCAGCCCGCCGCGACAGGGTGGTGTCGATGAGCAGTTCTTC
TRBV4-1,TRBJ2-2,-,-,CASSQLGNTGELFF,TGCGCCAGCAGCCAACTGGGGAACACCGGGGAGCTGTTTTTT
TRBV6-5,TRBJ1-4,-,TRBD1,CASSTGQGEKLFF,TGTGCCAGCTCGACGGGACAGGGTGAAAAACTGTTTTTT
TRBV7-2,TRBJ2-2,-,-,CASSGRLMYTGELFF,TGTGCCAGCAGCGGACGACTGATGTACACCGGGGAGCTGTTTTTT
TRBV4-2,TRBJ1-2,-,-,CASSPDGTMGYGYTF,TGTGCCAGCAGCCCAGACGGGACAATGGGCTATGGCTACACCTTC
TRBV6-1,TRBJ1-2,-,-,CASRDPDSYGYTF,TGTGCCAGCAGAGACCCTGACAGCTATGGCTACACCTTC
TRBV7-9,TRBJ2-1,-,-,CASSLTGDGLNEQFF,TGTGCCAGCAGCTTAACTGGAGACGGGCTCAATGAGCAGTTCTTC
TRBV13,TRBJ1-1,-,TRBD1,CASSLASGGRSEAFF,TGTGCCAGCAGCTTAGCGTCAGGGGGTAGATCTGAAGCTTTCTTT
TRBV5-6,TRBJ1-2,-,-,CASSSGGMGYGYTF,TGTGCCAGCAGCTCCGGGGGAATGGGCTATGGCTACACCTTC
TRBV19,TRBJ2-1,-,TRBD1,CASRTGIGTYNEQFF,TGTGCCAGTAGGACAGGGATTGGGACCTACAATGAGCAGTTCTTC
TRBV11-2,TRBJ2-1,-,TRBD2,CASSSLSGTTPYNEQFF,TGTGCCAGCAGCTCCCTATCCGGGACTACCCCGTACAATGAGCAGTTCTTC
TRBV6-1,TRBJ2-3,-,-,CASKGPADTQYF,TGTGCCAGCAAGGGCCCCGCAGATACGCAGTATTTT
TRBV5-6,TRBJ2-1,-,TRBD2,CASSLGTSGGGNEQFF,TGTGCCAGCAGCTTGGGTACTAGCGGGGGGGGAAATGAGCAGTTCTTC
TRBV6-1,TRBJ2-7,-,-,CASSPDTRSYEQYF,TGTGCCAGCAGTCCCGACACCCGATCCTACGAGCAGTACTTC
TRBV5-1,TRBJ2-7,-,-,CASSLWASYEQYF,TGCGCCAGCAGCTTGTGGGCCTCCTACGAGCAGTACTTC
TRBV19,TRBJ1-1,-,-,CASRESQGLNTEAFF,TGTGCCAGTAGGGAAAGTCAGGGGTTGAACACTGAAGCTTTCTTT
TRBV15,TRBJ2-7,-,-,CATSSTMYYEQYF,TGTGCCACCAGCAGTACCATGTACTACGAGCAGTACTTC